This T cell receptor (beta chain) was retrieved from a study of blood T cell repertoires in COVID-19. The authors' processing: Amplification of reference gene primers provided the estimated nucleated cell counts. Assay used: immunoSEQ multiplex PCR; TCRdb lists only in-frame clones, some missing. V and J calls and clone size come straight from that table; D and trimming were deduced from the DNA. The sample has some 270,000 clones, 70% to 90% seen once. Germline V lookup: CDR1 KGHSH, CDR2 LQKENI. This CDR3 has 14 residues. J was trimmed by 5 bases and V by 4 bases; bases with no gene match: 6. Study members were between about 18 and 95 years old and lived in around 24 US regions. The study assigned cohorts using participant-reported clinical history.

The sequenced sample consisted of PBMCs or T cells enriched from blood (not recorded which). The clonotype comes from a woman aged 45-65 years with acute COVID-19. The chain joins TRBV18 to TRBJ2-5, with TRBD1 matching 8 bases. CDR3 DNA: TGTGCCAGCTCACTCGGACAGGGAAGCGAGACCCAGTACTTC. It codes for CASSLGQGSETQYF.